The 8 T cell receptor beta chains below all came from one sample that was sequenced in a study of blood T cell repertoires in COVID-19 (TCRdb year 2020). The library was generated by the immunoSEQ multiplex PCR assay. TCRdb re-hosts the immuneACCESS table, in-frame sequences only. Its copies lack some clones; in the studies checked, an unresolved V gene accounts for under half of them, and the cause for the rest is not known. This sample is represented by hundreds of thousands of clones; about 89% of them were singletons. The top ten hold roughly 1.2% of the sample. Sequenced input: peripheral blood. The receptors originated from a middle-aged man with acute or convalescent COVID-19.

This clone appeared a single time. V gene TRBV11-2 combines with J gene TRBJ2-7; TRBD1 is a possible D gene (6 bases). Germline CDR1 is SGHAT and CDR2 is FQNNGV. The CDR3 totals 14 residues. The V end was cut by 4 bases, the J end by 2 bases, with 12 bases between. The CDR3 nucleotides read TGTGCCAGCAGCTACGACAGGACCACCTACGAGCAGTACTTC. It encodes CASSYDRTTYEQYF. The whole variable domain, filled in from reference TRBV11-2 and TRBJ2-7, reads EAGVAQSPRYKIIEKRQSVAFWCNPISGHATLYWYQQILGQGPKLLIQFQNNGVVDDSQLPKDRFSAERLKGVDSTLKIQPAKLEDSAVYLCASSYDRTTYEQYFGPGTRLTVT.

This sequence joins TRBV29-1 and TRBJ2-5; 14 bases are shared with TRBD2. The CDR3 is 17 residues long. The V and J ends lost 4 bases and 7 bases, in that order; junction bases with no gene match: 14. Germline values: CDR1 SQVTM, CDR2 ANQGSEA. The CDR3 sequence: CSVVLTSGRAIYGTQYF. CDR3 bases: TGCAGCGTTGTACTGACTAGCGGGAGGGCCATTTACGGGACCCAGTACTTC. The full variable domain, its missing parts supplied by reference TRBV29-1 and TRBJ2-5, is SAVISQKPSRDICQRGTSLTIQCQVDSQVTMMFWYRQQPGQSLTLIATANQGSEATYESGFVIDKFPISRPNLTFSTLTVSNMSPEDSSIYLCSVVLTSGRAIYGTQYFGPGTRLLVL.

The V and J genes are TRBV4-1 and TRBJ1-3, with unresolved D. The CDR3 runs 17 residues. CDR1 MGHRA and CDR2 YSYEKL come from the germline V gene. V dropped 0 bases and J dropped 3 bases, with 15 bases sitting between them. The CDR3, as DNA: TGCGCCAGCAGCCAAGATCCCGGAGGCCCTATTGGAAACACCATATATTTT. It encodes CASSQDPGGPIGNTIYF.

This clone occurred once. The J gene is TRBJ2-1, the V gene TRBV7-3; 7 nucleotides line up with TRBD2. This CDR3 has 15 amino acids. Germline V gene sequence: CDR1 SGHTA, CDR2 FQGTGA. The ends lost 4 bases at V and 7 bases at J; junction bases unmatched: 10. This CDR3 is CASSSLAGVQNEQFF. CDR3 DNA sequence: TGTGCCAGCAGCTCCCTCGCGGGAGTACAGAATGAGCAGTTCTTC.

The chain combines TRBV4-3 with TRBJ2-3, with unresolved D. This CDR3 contains 15 residues. The V and J ends lost 1 base and 2 bases respectively, with 10 bases between them. Germline CDR1 is LGHNA and CDR2 is YSLEER. CDR3 in DNA: TGCGCCAGCAGCCAAGGGGCACATTACACAGATACGCAGTATTTT. Protein product: CASSQGAHYTDTQYF.

V is TRBV5-1 and J is TRBJ1-2; D remains ambiguous. V was clipped by 0 bases and J by 7 bases, with 13 bases between them. The CDR3 sequence is 14 residues long. Germline V gives CDR1 SGHRS, CDR2 YFSETQ. CDR3 loop: CASSLGQDVGGYTF. The CDR3 nucleotides read TGCGCCAGCAGCTTGGGCCAGGATGTCGGTGGCTACACCTTC. Together with reference TRBV5-1 and TRBJ1-2, the CDR3 gives the full variable domain: KAGVTQTPRYLIKTRGQQVTLSCSPISGHRSVSWYQQTPGQGLQFLFEYFSETQRNKGNFPGRFSGRQFSNSRSEMNVSTLELGDSALYLCASSLGQDVGGYTFGSGTRLTVV.

V is TRBV10-3 and J is TRBJ1-1, with TRBD1 matching over 7 bases. The CDR3 is 14 residues long. Germline trimming cut 4 bases from V and 3 bases from J; bases unmatched to any gene: 5. Germline assignment: CDR1 ENHRY and CDR2 SYGVKD. CDR3 in amino acids: CAISATGAHTEAFF. In DNA form, the CDR3 reads TGTGCCATCAGTGCAACAGGGGCCCACACTGAAGCTTTCTTT.

This sequence joins TRBV11-2 and TRBJ2-4; 14 nucleotides agree with TRBD2. The germline V gene encodes CDR1 SGHAT and CDR2 FQNNGV. The J segment lost 0 bases and the V segment lost 5 bases, leaving 6 bases of the junction unmatched. This CDR3 has 18 residues. The CDR3 DNA sequence: TGTGCCAGCAGCCCCGGACTAGCGGGGGGCCTAGCCAAAAACATTCAGTACTTC. This gives the protein CASSPGLAGGLAKNIQYF.